This is a list of T cell receptor beta chains from one sample in a study of CD8 T cells in Susac syndrome. TCRdb itself ran the immunoSEQ multiplex PCR reads through MiXCR, one entry per CDR3 protein. The data show about 120,000 distinct CDR3 sequences, about 95% seen once. Material: CD4+ T cells from PBMCs. Source of these receptors: a human donor in good health. Each CDR3 is given with its conserved first and last residue. The D gene is left open where the match is weak. Size is stated for part of the rows, as once, few or many counts, or as a class when the clone is expanded.

J gene: TRBJ2-6; V gene: TRBV6-5; clone size: .; D gene: TRBD2; CDR3 protein: CASSRGGAGANVLTF; CDR3 DNA: TGTGCCAGCAGTCGGGGGGGGGCTGGGGCCAACGTCCTGACTTTC
J gene: TRBJ2-4; V gene: TRBV7-9; clone size: once; D gene: .; CDR3 protein: CASSLAPGARGIQYF; CDR3 DNA: TGTGCCAGCAGCTTAGCGCCAGGGGCGAGGGGCATTCAGTACTTC
J gene: TRBJ2-1; V gene: TRBV2; clone size: .; D gene: TRBD2; CDR3 protein: CASTGTSGSYEQFF; CDR3 DNA: TGTGCCAGCACCGGGACTAGCGGGAGCTATGAGCAGTTCTTC
J gene: TRBJ1-5; V gene: TRBV6-2/TRBV6-3; clone size: .; D gene: TRBD1; CDR3 protein: CASSPTGEQPQHF; CDR3 DNA: TGTGCCAGCAGTCCGACAGGGGAACAGCCCCAGCATTTT
J gene: TRBJ2-5; V gene: TRBV28; clone size: .; D gene: TRBD1; CDR3 protein: CASSSPPGQGAETQYF; CDR3 DNA: TGTGCCAGCAGTTCGCCTCCGGGACAGGGGGCAGAGACCCAGTACTTC
J gene: TRBJ2-3; V gene: TRBV19; clone size: .; D gene: .; CDR3 protein: CASSMWDGTDTQYF; CDR3 DNA: TGTGCCAGTAGTATGTGGGACGGCACAGATACGCAGTATTTT
J gene: TRBJ2-6; V gene: TRBV5-6; clone size: .; D gene: .; CDR3 protein: CASSPPAIRLPSGANVLTF; CDR3 DNA: TGTGCCAGCAGCCCACCAGCGATACGACTACCCTCTGGGGCCAACGTCCTGACTTTC
J gene: TRBJ2-7; V gene: TRBV11-2; clone size: .; D gene: TRBD2; CDR3 protein: CASSLTSGGGEQYF; CDR3 DNA: TGTGCCAGCAGCCTGACTAGCGGCGGAGGCGAGCAGTACTTC
J gene: TRBJ2-5; V gene: TRBV2; clone size: .; D gene: TRBD2; CDR3 protein: CASKGLEIQETQYF; CDR3 DNA: TGTGCCAGCAAGGGACTAGAGATACAAGAGACCCAGTACTTC
J gene: TRBJ2-7; V gene: TRBV13; clone size: .; D gene: .; CDR3 protein: CASSLYPADNPYEQYF; CDR3 DNA: TGTGCCAGCAGCCTTTACCCTGCGGACAATCCCTACGAGCAGTACTTC
J gene: TRBJ1-1; V gene: TRBV5-1; clone size: .; D gene: TRBD1; CDR3 protein: CASSFRDRNTEAFF; CDR3 DNA: TGCGCCAGCAGCTTCCGGGACAGGAACACTGAAGCTTTCTTT
J gene: TRBJ2-1; V gene: TRBV3-1; clone size: .; D gene: .; CDR3 protein: CASSQDRSGWGQFF; CDR3 DNA: TGTGCCAGCAGCCAAGATCGCTCGGGGTGGGGGCAGTTCTTC
J gene: TRBJ2-3; V gene: TRBV19; clone size: .; D gene: TRBD1; CDR3 protein: CASSASGTGGTDTQYF; CDR3 DNA: TGTGCCAGTAGTGCTTCCGGGACAGGGGGAACAGATACGCAGTATTTT
J gene: TRBJ2-5; V gene: TRBV19; clone size: once; D gene: .; CDR3 protein: CASSIYRDQETQYF; CDR3 DNA: TGTGCCAGTAGTATCTACAGGGACCAAGAGACCCAGTACTTC
J gene: TRBJ1-2; V gene: TRBV6-5; clone size: .; D gene: TRBD1; CDR3 protein: CASSQTRDRGGGYTF; CDR3 DNA: TGTGCCAGCAGTCAAACGCGAGACAGGGGAGGAGGCTACACCTTC
J gene: TRBJ2-4; V gene: TRBV30; clone size: .; D gene: TRBD2; CDR3 protein: CACTGIAGVTKNIQYF; CDR3 DNA: TGTGCCTGTACCGGAATAGCGGGAGTAACCAAAAACATTCAGTACTTC
J gene: TRBJ2-7; V gene: TRBV20-1; clone size: .; D gene: TRBD2; CDR3 protein: CSAEGTSVSEQYF; CDR3 DNA: TGCAGTGCGGAGGGGACTAGCGTATCGGAGCAGTACTTC
J gene: TRBJ2-6; V gene: TRBV28; clone size: .; D gene: TRBD1; CDR3 protein: CASSAGTGASGANVLTF; CDR3 DNA: TGTGCCAGCAGTGCCGGGACAGGGGCCTCTGGGGCCAACGTCCTGACTTTC
J gene: TRBJ2-3; V gene: TRBV2; clone size: .; D gene: .; CDR3 protein: CASSESRSADTQYF; CDR3 DNA: TGTGCCAGCAGTGAGTCTAGGTCGGCGGATACGCAGTATTTT
J gene: TRBJ2-1; V gene: TRBV7-2; clone size: .; D gene: TRBD2; CDR3 protein: CASTGGTSKGRYNEQFF; CDR3 DNA: TGTGCCAGCACCGGTGGGACTAGCAAAGGAAGGTACAATGAGCAGTTCTTC
J gene: TRBJ2-2; V gene: TRBV7-2; clone size: .; D gene: TRBD1; CDR3 protein: CASSLFPGQGVNTGELFF; CDR3 DNA: TGTGCCAGCAGTTTGTTTCCGGGACAGGGAGTTAACACCGGGGAGCTGTTTTTT
J gene: TRBJ2-3; V gene: TRBV11-2; clone size: .; D gene: .; CDR3 protein: CASSSAPGTDTQYF; CDR3 DNA: TGTGCCAGCAGCTCCGCGCCGGGGACAGATACGCAGTATTTT
J gene: TRBJ2-3; V gene: TRBV5-1; clone size: .; D gene: .; CDR3 protein: CASSLAGTLSTDTQYF; CDR3 DNA: TGCGCCAGCAGCTTGGCCGGGACACTAAGCACAGATACGCAGTATTTT
J gene: TRBJ2-3; V gene: TRBV12-3/TRBV12-4; clone size: .; D gene: .; CDR3 protein: CASSPDGQPDTQYF; CDR3 DNA: TGTGCCAGCAGCCCAGATGGACAGCCAGATACGCAGTATTTT
J gene: TRBJ2-5; V gene: TRBV25-1; clone size: once; D gene: .; CDR3 protein: CASRGGPETQYF; CDR3 DNA: TGTGCCAGCAGGGGGGGCCCGGAGACCCAGTACTTC
J gene: TRBJ2-1; V gene: TRBV7-8; clone size: .; D gene: .; CDR3 protein: CASSPGTPAGNEQFF; CDR3 DNA: TGTGCCAGCAGCCCTGGGACCCCTGCGGGGAATGAGCAGTTCTTC
J gene: TRBJ2-2; V gene: TRBV5-8; clone size: .; D gene: .; CDR3 protein: CASSSLGGTGELFF; CDR3 DNA: TGTGCCAGCAGCTCCTTGGGAGGCACCGGGGAGCTGTTTTTT
J gene: TRBJ2-5; V gene: TRBV10-3; clone size: .; D gene: .; CDR3 protein: CAISESRETQYF; CDR3 DNA: TGTGCCATCAGTGAGTCGCGCGAGACCCAGTACTTC
J gene: TRBJ2-4; V gene: TRBV10-3; clone size: .; D gene: .; CDR3 protein: CAISESRGAPNIQYF; CDR3 DNA: TGTGCCATCAGTGAGTCACGCGGTGCCCCTAACATTCAGTACTTC
J gene: TRBJ2-7; V gene: TRBV6-5; clone size: .; D gene: .; CDR3 protein: CASTPSAGSYEQYF; CDR3 DNA: TGTGCCAGCACCCCCTCGGCGGGTTCCTACGAGCAGTACTTC
J gene: TRBJ2-5; V gene: TRBV19; clone size: .; D gene: .; CDR3 protein: CASSNRPGQFGETQYF; CDR3 DNA: TGTGCCAGTAGTAACCGCCCTGGACAGTTTGGGGAGACCCAGTACTTC
J gene: TRBJ2-5; V gene: TRBV30; clone size: .; D gene: .; CDR3 protein: CAWSGQKETQYF; CDR3 DNA: TGTGCCTGGAGTGGTCAGAAAGAGACCCAGTACTTC
J gene: TRBJ2-5; V gene: TRBV7-2; clone size: once; D gene: .; CDR3 protein: CASSVPRQTQYF; CDR3 DNA: TGTGCCAGCAGCGTACCCCGGCAGACCCAGTACTTC
J gene: TRBJ2-7; V gene: TRBV5-6; clone size: .; D gene: .; CDR3 protein: CASSLLYSSYEQYF; CDR3 DNA: TGTGCCAGCAGCTTGTTGTACAGCTCCTACGAGCAGTACTTC
J gene: TRBJ1-2; V gene: TRBV12-3/TRBV12-4; clone size: .; D gene: TRBD1; CDR3 protein: CASSQDRGLGYTF; CDR3 DNA: TGTGCCAGCAGTCAGGACAGGGGATTGGGCTACACCTTC
J gene: TRBJ1-1; V gene: TRBV7-3; clone size: .; D gene: .; CDR3 protein: CASSLTKGGTEAFF; CDR3 DNA: TGTGCCAGCAGCTTAACGAAGGGGGGCACTGAAGCTTTCTTT